These 31 T cell receptor beta chains came from one sample sequenced in a study of radiation and T cells in renal cell carcinoma. The protocol was immunoSEQ multiplex PCR, while the TCRdb copy is restricted to in-frame clones and leaves out a portion. The sample shows about 120,000 clones, about four fifths of them seen only once. Documented time point: blood 2 weeks post-SBRT. Described treatment: 15 Gy SBRT to primary tumor, nephrectomy 4 weeks later. Sequencing was performed on blood, taken from a patient whose treatment included radiotherapy and nephrectomy. These TCRs come from a man aged 45-65 years with renal cell carcinoma.

The chain couples TRBV7-2 to TRBJ2-2; D gene ambiguous. CDR1 and CDR2 from the germline V gene are SGHTA and FQGNSA. V shed 5 bases and J shed 2 bases, with 15 bases lying between them. The CDR3 spans 16 residues. The CDR3: CASSPYWTGNTGELFF. CDR3 sequence (DNA): TGTGCCAGCAGCCCCTACTGGACGGGTAACACCGGGGAGCTGTTTTTT.

This clone was counted between two and nine times. The chain links TRBV10-3 to TRBJ1-1; 7 positions match TRBD1. Trimming removed 10 bases from V and 3 bases from J; junction bases left unmatched: 5. Germline assignment: CDR1 ENHRY and CDR2 SYGVKD. The CDR3 extends over 12 amino acids. The chain's CDR3 is CATTQGYTEAFF. The CDR3, as DNA: TGTGCCACTACACAGGGGTACACTGAAGCTTTCTTT.

The rearrangement joins TRBV15 to TRBJ2-7; D gene ambiguous. The germline gives CDR1 LNHNV, CDR2 YYDKDF (reference sequence). The CDR3 runs 14 residues. The V and J ends lost 4 bases and 0 bases respectively, with 10 bases between them. In nucleotides, the CDR3 is TGTGCCACCAGCATACAACTACTCTCCTACGAGCAGTACTTC. Translated, it gives CATSIQLLSYEQYF.

The chain recombines TRBV29-1 with TRBJ1-1; maybe TRBD1 (6 bases). This CDR3 is 13 amino acids long. Germline lookup yields CDR1 SQVTM and CDR2 ANQGSEA. V lost 6 bases, J lost 5 bases, and 16 bases lay in between. The CDR3: CSVRGGGWTEAFF. CDR3 coding DNA: TGCAGCGTCAGGGGCGGGGGCTGGACTGAAGCTTTCTTT.

V and J are TRBV7-3 and TRBJ1-1; D call uncertain. Trimming stripped 8 bases from V and 4 bases from J, with 20 bases between. The length of the CDR3 is 15 residues. CDR1 is SGHTA, CDR2 FQGTGA, per germline. CDR3 sequence reads: CASFGWALYGTEAFF. CDR3 DNA sequence: TGTGCCAGCTTCGGGTGGGCCCTTTACGGCACTGAAGCTTTCTTT.

The chain is built from TRBV6-4 and TRBJ1-1; D uncertain. The germline V gene has CDR1 MRHNA and CDR2 SNTAGT. V was trimmed by 7 bases and J by 5 bases, leaving 11 bases between them. The CDR3 totals 12 residues. In DNA form, the CDR3 reads TGTGCCAGCACCGCCAGACGGACTGAAGCTTTCTTT. This codes for CASTARRTEAFF.

The chain couples TRBV5-4 to TRBJ2-5; tentative D call: TRBD1 (6 bases). The V and J ends lost 6 bases and 0 bases respectively, with 15 bases between them. CDR1 is SGHNT, CDR2 YYREEE, per germline (reference sequence). The CDR3 loop spans 15 amino acids. CDR3: CASTRDIGYQETQYF. CDR3 sequence (DNA): TGTGCCAGCACACGGGACATCGGATACCAAGAGACCCAGTACTTC.

The rearrangement joins TRBV11-2 to TRBJ2-2, with D hard to call. Trimming took off 7 bases at V and 1 base at J, with 7 bases between the two ends. The CDR3 has 13 residues. The germline CDR1 and CDR2 sequences are SGHAT and FQNNGV. CDR3 sequence reads: CASKLLNTGELFF. Written as DNA, the CDR3 is TGTGCCAGCAAACTCCTGAACACCGGGGAGCTGTTTTTT. Looking up the rest from reference TRBV11-2 and TRBJ2-2 gives the full variable domain: EAGVAQSPRYKIIEKRQSVAFWCNPISGHATLYWYQQILGQGPKLLIQFQNNGVVDDSQLPKDRFSAERLKGVDSTLKIQPAKLEDSAVYLCASKLLNTGELFFGEGSRLTVL.

The J gene is TRBJ2-3, the V gene TRBV4-2, with TRBD2 as a possible D gene (6 bases). Trimming shortened V by 1 base and J by 6 bases, and 17 bases separated the two germline ends. The germline CDR1 and CDR2 sequences are LGHNA and YNFKEQ. The CDR3 has 16 amino acids. The CDR3 coding sequence is TGTGCCAGCAGCCAAGGGGGGGACCCTCGACTTGATACGCAGTATTTT. It translates to CASSQGGDPRLDTQYF.

Worth noting for this clone: The identical CDR3 is also encoded by other nucleotide sequences in the sample. The chain joins TRBV7-6 to TRBJ2-2; D is uncertain. The CDR3 sequence is 12 residues long. V was pared by 6 bases and J by 6 bases, with 8 bases between. CDR1 is SGHVS, CDR2 FNYEAQ, per germline. CDR3: CASSPESGELFF. The CDR3 DNA follows: TGTGCCAGCAGTCCAGAGTCCGGGGAGCTGTTTTTT.

This clone is medium-sized. The rearrangement joins TRBV6-5 to TRBJ1-6; possible D gene TRBD1, 5 bases. With 5 bases removed from V and 14 bases from J, the gap between germline ends came to 19 bases. This CDR3 region has 14 residues. Germline CDR1 and CDR2: MNHEY and SVGAGI. The CDR3 bases are TGTGCCAGCAGTCTCAACGCCCCGGGACGAACCCTCCACTTT. It translates to CASSLNAPGRTLHF.

The chain carries TRBV5-3 and TRBJ2-1; a possible D gene is TRBD2 (5 bases). TRBV5-3 is treated as an ORF (open reading frame) with a function not yet certain. V was pared by 4 bases and J by 5 bases, with 19 bases between. This CDR3 contains 16 residues. CDR3 loop: CARSPPWSGRNNEQFF. For the CDR3, the DNA is TGTGCCAGAAGCCCGCCCTGGAGTGGGAGAAACAATGAGCAGTTCTTC.

The genes are TRBV7-9 and TRBJ1-2; 10 nucleotides match TRBD1. Germline V gene lookup returns CDR1 SEHNR and CDR2 FQNEAQ (reference sequence). Germline trimming cut 5 bases from V and 8 bases from J; bases unmatched to any gene: 8. There are 14 residues in the CDR3. The CDR3 spells CASSAAGTGDGYTF. The CDR3 DNA reads as TGTGCCAGCAGCGCCGCCGGGACAGGGGACGGCTACACCTTC. The entire variable domain, with the rest obtained from reference TRBV7-9 and TRBJ1-2, is as follows: DTGVSQNPRHKITKRGQNVTFRCDPISEHNRLYWYRQTLGQGPEFLTYFQNEAQLEKSRLLSDRFSAERPKGSFSTLEIQRTEQGDSAMYLCASSAAGTGDGYTFGSGTRLTVV.

V gene TRBV6-5 combines with J gene TRBJ1-6; the D gene is possibly TRBD1 (6 bases). V lost 5 bases to trimming and J lost 3 bases, with 8 bases between them. From germline, CDR1 is MNHEY and CDR2 SVGAGI. CDR3 size: 14 residues. CDR3 nucleotides: TGTGCCAGCAGTCCGGACAGCTATAATTCACCCCTCCACTTT. Translated, it gives CASSPDSYNSPLHF.

The V gene is TRBV6-1, the J gene TRBJ2-3; TRBD2 matches 10 bases. CDR1 MNHNS and CDR2 SASEGT come from the germline V gene. Germline trimming cut 3 bases from V and 8 bases from J; bases unmatched to any gene: 5. There are 14 residues in the CDR3. The CDR3 DNA is TGTGCCAGCAGTGAGATCTCTAGCGGGGGTACGCAGTATTTT. Protein sequence: CASSEISSGGTQYF.

The chain links TRBV10-3 to TRBJ2-6; D gene ambiguous. There are 19 residues in the CDR3. Germline V lookup: CDR1 ENHRY, CDR2 SYGVKD. Trimming left V 0 bases short and J 1 base short, with 16 bases between. The CDR3 bases are TGTGCCATCAGTGAGTCTCCCGGACGCGCCGGGTCTGGGGCCAACGTCCTGACTTTC. Encoded protein: CAISESPGRAGSGANVLTF.

This chain links TRBV11-1 with TRBJ1-1, with 8 bases fitting TRBD1. The germline V gene has CDR1 SGHAT and CDR2 FQDESV (reference sequence). The V gene end was trimmed by 6 bases and the J gene end by 1 base; junction bases not matched to a gene: 7. This CDR3 contains 15 residues. The CDR3 here is CASSWTGRRNTEAFF. CDR3 bases: TGTGCCAGCAGTTGGACAGGGCGAAGGAACACTGAAGCTTTCTTT. The full variable domain, completed using reference TRBV11-1 and TRBJ1-1, is EAEVAQSPRYKITEKSQAVAFWCDPISGHATLYWYRQILGQGPELLVQFQDESVVDDSQLPKDRFSAERLKGVDSTLKIQPAELGDSAMYLCASSWTGRRNTEAFFGQGTRLTVV.

This clone has just a few counts. The chain uses TRBV9 and TRBJ2-3; D is ambiguous. V was clipped by 3 bases and J by 0 bases, with 14 bases between them. The CDR3 is made up of 16 amino acids. The V gene's germline CDR1 is SGDLS and CDR2 YYNGEE. The CDR3 DNA follows: TGTGCCAGCAGCGCACTCTCAGGAACTAGCACAGATACGCAGTATTTT. This encodes CASSALSGTSTDTQYF.

The chain has TRBV15 and TRBJ1-3; possibly TRBD1 for D (5 bases). Germline V gene lookup returns CDR1 LNHNV and CDR2 YYDKDF (reference sequence). CDR3 length: 14 amino acids. V was trimmed by 6 bases and J by 2 bases, leaving 11 bases between them. The chain's CDR3 is CATRRGEAGNTIYF. The DNA for the CDR3 is TGTGCCACCAGGAGGGGAGAGGCTGGAAACACCATATATTTT. Complete variable domain (other parts from reference TRBV15 and TRBJ1-3): DAMVIQNPRYQVTQFGKPVTLSCSQTLNHNVMYWYQQKSSQAPKLLFHYYDKDFNNEADTPDNFQSRRPNTSFCFLDIRSPGLGDTAMYLCATRRGEAGNTIYFGEGSWLTVV.

For this clone: This CDR3 is also generated by other DNA sequences in the sample. The chain employs TRBV5-1 and TRBJ1-1; D gene unclear. Per the germline V gene, CDR1 is SGHRS and CDR2 is YFSETQ. The CDR3 consists of 13 residues. V gave up 0 bases and J gave up 0 bases, with 3 bases separating them. The CDR3: CASSLVLNTEAFF. The CDR3, as DNA: TGCGCCAGCAGCTTGGTCCTGAACACTGAAGCTTTCTTT.

This chain connects TRBV4-3 to TRBJ2-7, with TRBD1 matching over 9 bases. The germline V gene encodes CDR1 LGHNA and CDR2 YSLEER. J lost 4 bases, V lost 2 bases, and 9 bases had no gene match. The CDR3 totals 16 residues. CDR3 sequence: CASSQQRTGAGYEQYF. The CDR3 DNA sequence: TGCGCCAGCAGCCAACAGAGGACAGGGGCTGGGTACGAGCAGTACTTC.

The chain joins TRBV5-1 to TRBJ1-5, with D tentatively TRBD1 (6 bases). The CDR3 contains 14 residues. The ends were cut back, 0 bases at V and 6 bases at J, with 10 bases in the middle. Germline V gene sequence: CDR1 SGHRS, CDR2 YFSETQ. This CDR3 is CASSLETGVQPQHF. The CDR3 DNA follows: TGCGCCAGCAGCTTGGAGACAGGAGTTCAGCCCCAGCATTTT.

The chain recombines TRBV28 with TRBJ2-3, with TRBD1 matching over 9 bases. V was clipped by 3 bases and J by 7 bases; unmatched bases: 11. The CDR3 covers 16 residues. Germline loops: CDR1 MDHEN, CDR2 SYDVKM. The CDR3 protein is CASSLATGGFYHTQYF. In DNA, the CDR3 is TGTGCCAGCAGTTTGGCGACAGGGGGTTTTTACCATACGCAGTATTTT.

V usage is TRBV11-3 and J usage is TRBJ2-2, with 9 bases lining up with TRBD2. The CDR3 has 15 amino acids. Looked up from germline, CDR1 is SGHNT and CDR2 is YENEEA. Trimming at V came to 6 bases and at J to 4 bases, leaving 6 bases not matched to a gene. The CDR3 is CASSFSGSSTGELFF. In DNA form, the CDR3 reads TGTGCCAGCAGTTTTAGCGGGAGTAGCACCGGGGAGCTGTTTTTT.

The chain joins TRBV5-1 to TRBJ2-5; D is unclear. Germline CDR1 SGHRS, CDR2 YFSETQ. Trimming pared 2 bases from V and 5 bases from J, leaving 10 bases between. The CDR3 is 13 amino acids. CDR3 residues: CASSFGPTETQYF. The DNA for the CDR3 is TGCGCCAGCAGCTTCGGCCCCACCGAGACCCAGTACTTC.

J is TRBJ1-2 and V is TRBV28; D not certain. The CDR3 runs 12 residues. Trimming cost V 3 bases and J 8 bases, with 10 bases left between them. CDR1 MDHEN and CDR2 SYDVKM come from the germline V gene. The CDR3 coding sequence is TGTGCCAGCAGTTTTCTGTCGGAAGGCTACACCTTC. Amino acids: CASSFLSEGYTF.

The gene calls are TRBV5-4 and TRBJ2-7, with D tentatively TRBD1 or TRBD2 (5 bases each). V was pared by 2 bases and J by 2 bases, with 14 bases between. The CDR3 runs to 15 residues. CDR1 and CDR2 from the germline V gene are SGHNT and YYREEE (reference sequence). CDR3 sequence: CASSFTRRGPYEQYF. The CDR3 DNA reads as TGTGCCAGCAGCTTTACTAGACGGGGACCCTACGAGCAGTACTTC.

This clone was recorded once. The chain uses TRBV5-6 and TRBJ2-3; a possible D gene is TRBD1 (5 bases). Trimming cost V 0 bases and J 0 bases, with 11 bases left between them. The CDR3 covers 16 residues. The V gene's germline CDR1 is SGHDT and CDR2 YYEEEE. The CDR3 bases are TGTGCCAGCAGCTTGGTGGCGACAGCTAGCACAGATACGCAGTATTTT. This encodes CASSLVATASTDTQYF.

The rearrangement links TRBV5-1 to TRBJ2-1; 7 nucleotides line up with TRBD2. V dropped 0 bases and J dropped 2; count of bases not matched to a gene: 2. The germline V gene encodes CDR1 SGHRS and CDR2 YFSETQ. This CDR3 is 15 amino acids long. The CDR3 loop is CASSLGRGTYNEQFF. DNA for the CDR3: TGCGCCAGCAGCTTGGGGCGGGGGACCTACAATGAGCAGTTCTTC.

As for this clone: One end of the junction does not line up with germline, which may come from a read error. The chain has TRBV2 and TRBJ1-4; TRBD1 aligns across 7 bases. CDR3 length: 12 amino acids. Germline assignment: CDR1 SNHLY and CDR2 FYNNEI. The CDR3: CASSERRQGWAF. DNA of the CDR3: TGTGCCAGCAGTGAGCGACGACAGGGCTGGGCTTTT.

This clone was found once. J is TRBJ1-2 and V is TRBV6-5, with D unresolved. Germline loops: CDR1 MNHEY, CDR2 SVGAGI. V shed 3 bases and J shed 2 bases, with 10 bases lying between them. This CDR3 has 14 residues. CDR3 region: CASSYGQPNYGYTF. CDR3 bases: TGTGCCAGCAGTTATGGCCAGCCCAACTATGGCTACACCTTC.